The 22 T cell receptor beta chains below come from one sample, sequenced in a study of control samples from healthy donors and cancer patients. Sequencing was performed with immunoSEQ multiplex PCR; in TCRdb, only in-frame clones are kept and a portion is missing. Among 65,000 to 80,000 clones, about 89% were seen once, and the ten largest hold over 8%. Sequencing was carried out using PBMCs. The receptor source for this set is a woman aged 45-65 years with colorectal cancer.

The chain has TRBV24-1 and TRBJ1-3; D call uncertain. Germline CDR1 KGHDR, CDR2 SFDVKD. This CDR3 is built from 12 residues. V lost 4 bases and J 1 base, leaving 1 base between the germline ends. The CDR3 coding sequence is TGTGCCACCAGTGAGTCTGGAAACACCATATATTTT. It specifies CATSESGNTIYF.

The V call is TRBV30, the J call TRBJ1-1, with D hard to call. The V and J ends lost 2 bases and 7 bases respectively, with 17 bases between them. The CDR3 extends over 14 amino acids. From germline, CDR1 is GTSNPN and CDR2 SVGIG (reference sequence). CDR3 coding DNA: TGTGCCTGGAGTCACCGCGCCGCCCACTTTGAAGCTTTCTTT. As protein: CAWSHRAAHFEAFF. The whole variable domain, filled in from reference TRBV30 and TRBJ1-1, reads SQTIHQWPATLVQPVGSPLSLECTVEGTSNPNLYWYRQAAGRGLQLLFYSVGIGQISSEVPQNLSASRPQDRQFILSSKKLLLSDSGFYLCAWSHRAAHFEAFFGQGTRLTVV.

The table lists this clone with a count of one. The chain couples TRBV10-2 to TRBJ1-1; 7 nucleotides agree with TRBD1. The V and J ends lost 2 bases and 5 bases, in that order; junction bases with no gene match: 11. Per germline, CDR1 WSHSY and CDR2 SAAADI. The CDR3 covers 16 residues. CDR3 in DNA: TGCGCCAGCAGTGAGGCTGGGGGCAGGGGGAGAACTGAAGCTTTCTTT. It specifies CASSEAGGRGRTEAFF.

V gene TRBV30 combines with J gene TRBJ1-2; 10 bases align to TRBD1. The CDR3 has 14 residues. Germline V lookup: CDR1 GTSNPN, CDR2 SVGIG (reference sequence). Trimming cost V 0 bases and J 7 bases; bases outside gene matches: 5. CDR3 residues: CAWSVDGTGVGYTF. The CDR3, as DNA: TGTGCCTGGAGTGTAGACGGGACAGGGGTTGGCTACACCTTC.

This clone was observed a single time. The V and J genes are TRBV4-1 and TRBJ1-3; 10 bases are shared with TRBD1. After removal of 5 bases from V and 4 bases from J, the junction contained 5 bases not matched to a gene. CDR3 size: 15 residues. CDR1 MGHRA and CDR2 YSYEKL come from the germline V gene. Written as DNA, the CDR3 is TGCGCCAGCAGCTACCAGACAGGGGGCGGAAACACCATATATTTT. This gives the protein CASSYQTGGGNTIYF.

The rearrangement links TRBV9 to TRBJ1-6, with TRBD1 matching 9 bases. Looked up from germline, CDR1 is SGDLS and CDR2 is YYNGEE. Germline trimming cut 5 bases from V and 10 bases from J; bases unmatched to any gene: 10. The CDR3 runs 15 residues. CDR3 sequence (DNA): TGTGCCAGCAGTCCGGGACAGGGAAAAAACTCACCCCTCCACTTT. The encoded protein is CASSPGQGKNSPLHF.

Notes on this clone: This sample also contains other DNA sequences that code for the same CDR3. The V gene is TRBV27, the J gene TRBJ1-5, with D unclear. V gave up 4 bases and J gave up 0 bases, with 7 bases separating them. The germline V gene has CDR1 MNHEY and CDR2 SMNVEV (reference sequence). This CDR3 has 14 amino acids. CDR3 in DNA: TGTGCCAGCAGTTCAGGTTATAGCAATCAGCCCCAGCATTTT. Residues: CASSSGYSNQPQHF.

The gene calls are TRBV9 and TRBJ2-5; 9 nucleotides match TRBD2. Unmatched junction bases numbered 12, after V lost 4 bases and J lost 5 bases. CDR1 is SGDLS, CDR2 YYNGEE, per germline. The CDR3 extends over 16 amino acids. CDR3 coding DNA: TGTGCCAGCAGCCCCCCCAAGCTAGCGGGGCGGGAGACCCAGTACTTC. It encodes CASSPPKLAGRETQYF.

The rearrangement joins TRBV4-2 to TRBJ2-5, with TRBD2 identical over 8 bases. This CDR3 has 14 residues. With 3 bases clipped from V and 4 bases from J, the junction kept 4 bases outside the gene matches. The germline V gene has CDR1 LGHNA and CDR2 YNFKEQ. The CDR3 here is CASSHRGGGETQYF. In nucleotides, the CDR3 is TGTGCCAGCAGCCACCGGGGGGGCGGAGAGACCCAGTACTTC.

This clone was recorded once. The rearrangement uses TRBV7-8 and TRBJ1-4, with 8 bases lining up with TRBD1. V trimming: 2 bases; J trimming: 7 bases; junction bases outside the gene matches: 9. Germline V gene data show CDR1 as SGHVS and CDR2 as FQNEAQ. This CDR3 comprises 16 residues. This chain's CDR3 is CASSLKLGTGREKLFF. Written as DNA, the CDR3 is TGTGCCAGCAGCTTAAAGTTAGGGACAGGTCGTGAAAAACTGTTTTTT.

This clone was observed a few times. This chain connects TRBV7-9 to TRBJ2-3; 8 nucleotides align to TRBD1. With V trimmed by 4 bases and J by 0 bases, 3 bases remained unmatched. This CDR3 has 15 amino acids. Germline values: CDR1 SEHNR, CDR2 FQNEAQ (reference sequence). The CDR3 coding sequence is TGTGCCAGCAGCTATACAGGGGGTAGCACAGATACGCAGTATTTT. This sequence encodes CASSYTGGSTDTQYF.

V and J are TRBV12-3 or TRBV12-4 and TRBJ1-1; D is unresolved. V was pared by 7 bases and J by 0 bases, with 6 bases between. The CDR3 is 12 residues long. CDR3 in amino acids: CASNRLNTEAFF. The CDR3 nucleotides read TGTGCCAGCAACAGACTGAACACTGAAGCTTTCTTT.

J is TRBJ2-1 and V is TRBV9; TRBD2 is a possible D gene (6 bases). V lost 0 bases and J lost 4, with 11 bases in between. CDR3 size: 15 residues. Germline CDR1 and CDR2: SGDLS and YYNGEE. The CDR3 here is CASSVGGDLYNEQFF. In DNA form, the CDR3 reads TGTGCCAGCAGCGTAGGCGGGGACCTTTACAATGAGCAGTTCTTC. The variable domain in full, with the rest retrieved from reference TRBV9 and TRBJ2-1, is DSGVTQTPKHLITATGQRVTLRCSPRSGDLSVYWYQQSLDQGLQFLIQYYNGEERAKGNILERFSAQQFPDLHSELNLSSLELGDSALYFCASSVGGDLYNEQFFGPGTRLTVL.

The chain carries TRBV6-5 and TRBJ2-5; TRBD1 agrees at 7 bases. This CDR3 spans 13 amino acids. Germline trimming cut 6 bases from V and 2 bases from J; bases unmatched to any gene: 3. Per germline, CDR1 MNHEY and CDR2 SVGAGI. The CDR3 reads CASSGTAQETQYF. CDR3 bases: TGTGCCAGCAGCGGGACAGCACAAGAGACCCAGTACTTC.

This chain connects TRBV10-3 to TRBJ1-2; 11 positions agree with TRBD1. V gave up 10 bases and J gave up 4 bases; unmatched junction bases: 17. Germline V lookup: CDR1 ENHRY, CDR2 SYGVKD. CDR3 length: 17 amino acids. The CDR3 DNA follows: TGTGCCAGCCAGCCATGGGGACAGGGGGAGGAGAGCTATGGCTACACCTTC. This sequence encodes CASQPWGQGEESYGYTF.

The chain links TRBV7-3 to TRBJ1-1; D is unclear. The V end lost 4 bases, the J end lost 3 bases, and 9 bases lay between the germline ends. The length of the CDR3 is 13 residues. Germline CDR1 is SGHTA and CDR2 is FQGTGA. The CDR3 sequence is CASSSQRDTEAFF. For the CDR3, the DNA is TGTGCCAGCAGCTCGCAGAGAGACACTGAAGCTTTCTTT.

As concerns this clone: Other nucleotide sequences from this sample produce the same CDR3. The chain has TRBV19 and TRBJ2-1, with D possibly TRBD1 on 5 matching bases. This CDR3 is built from 14 residues. V lost 9 bases and J lost 0, with 12 bases in between. The germline CDR1 and CDR2 sequences are LNHDA and SQIVND (reference sequence). CDR3: CASTRQGSYNEQFF. In nucleotides, the CDR3 is TGTGCCAGCACACGGCAGGGCTCCTACAATGAGCAGTTCTTC.

A remark on this clone: The DNA is left out, because the CDR3 cannot be placed on it with certainty; the CDR3 is given as TCRdb lists it. The V call is TRBV2, the J call TRBJ1-1; TRBD1 reflects the table's D call only, with no check against the DNA. Counting both end residues, the CDR3 totals 18 amino acids. Germline V CDR1 and CDR2: SNHLY, FYNNEI. CDR3 loop: CASSPFGQGGNNDTEAFF.

V is TRBV12-3 or TRBV12-4 and J is TRBJ2-1, with no clear D. CDR3 length: 13 residues. With 1 base removed from V and 6 bases from J, the gap between germline ends came to 7 bases. This CDR3 is CASSLEAINEQFF. The CDR3, as DNA: TGTGCCAGCAGTTTAGAAGCTATCAATGAGCAGTTCTTC.

This clone occurred once. The gene calls are TRBV9 and TRBJ2-3, with 7 bases that match TRBD2. Germline V gene lookup returns CDR1 SGDLS and CDR2 YYNGEE. This CDR3 has 15 residues. Germline trimming cut 3 bases from V and 2 bases from J; bases unmatched to any gene: 6. CDR3 in amino acids: CASSDGGRHTDTQYF. CDR3 DNA: TGTGCCAGCAGCGACGGGGGGAGGCACACAGATACGCAGTATTTT.

This clone is a singleton in its sample. The rearrangement links TRBV4-1 to TRBJ2-3, with 11 bases matching TRBD2. The CDR3 runs 15 residues. Germline V gene lookup returns CDR1 MGHRA and CDR2 YSYEKL. J lost 7 bases, V lost 6 bases, and 9 bases had no gene match. CDR3 residues: CASSLSGGATHTQYF. CDR3 coding DNA: TGCGCCAGCAGTCTTAGCGGGGGGGCCACCCATACGCAGTATTTT.

CDR3 protein: CASSSGQGAVNEKLFF. The DNA for the CDR3 is TGCGCCAGCAGCTCAGGACAGGGGGCAGTTAATGAAAAACTGTTTTTT. The chain employs TRBV5-1 and TRBJ1-4; 11 bases map to TRBD1. From germline, CDR1 is SGHRS and CDR2 YFSETQ. The CDR3 loop spans 16 amino acids. Trimming cost V 3 bases and J 4 bases; bases outside gene matches: 5.